This passage covers 10 T cell receptor beta chains from one sample sequenced in a study of PD-L1 blockade in urothelial cancer. As to time point: pretreatment peripheral blood. The table came from immunoSEQ multiplex PCR; TCRdb's copy has only in-frame clones and leaves some out. The profile covers tens of thousands of clones, with roughly 90% appearing a single time and 4.5% taken by the ten largest. The sample consisted of PBMCs, taken around atezolizumab (anti-PD-L1) treatment. These receptors were obtained from a man between 65 and 79 years old with urothelial cancer.

This chain uses TRBV7-3 with TRBJ2-1; 9 bases are shared with TRBD2. The trim removed 1 base at V and 9 bases at J, leaving 16 bases unmatched. This CDR3 comprises 18 residues. Germline CDR1 reads SGHTA; CDR2 reads FQGTGA. CDR3 bases: TGTGCCAGCAGCTTAAAGTCCCCCGGAATAGCGGGAGATCGTGAGCAGTTCTTC. Translation gives CASSLKSPGIAGDREQFF.

V usage is TRBV11-2 and J usage is TRBJ1-5; 7 bases match TRBD1. CDR3 size: 13 residues. Germline V gene lookup returns CDR1 SGHAT and CDR2 FQNNGV. J lost 4 bases, V lost 5 bases, and 2 bases had no gene match. The DNA for the CDR3 is TGTGCCAGCAGCCCCAGGGGGAATCAGCCCCAGCATTTT. It encodes CASSPRGNQPQHF.

The chain couples TRBV28 to TRBJ2-4; 7 bases match TRBD1. This CDR3 region has 15 residues. Trimming removed 6 bases from V and 6 bases from J; junction bases left unmatched: 11. Germline assignment: CDR1 MDHEN and CDR2 SYDVKM. CDR3 nucleotide sequence: TGTGCCAGCAGCCCGCCGACAGGGACCGGAAACATTCAGTACTTC. This translates into CASSPPTGTGNIQYF.

The V and J genes are TRBV5-1 and TRBJ2-2; 10 bases align to TRBD2. Per germline, CDR1 SGHRS and CDR2 YFSETQ. V shed 4 bases and J 9 bases; nucleotides not matched to a gene: 12. This CDR3 is 16 amino acids long. The CDR3 reads CASSESSGSIGRELFF. The CDR3 nucleotides read TGCGCCAGCAGCGAGTCTAGCGGGAGTATCGGCCGGGAGCTGTTTTTT. The full variable domain, with the rest looked up from reference TRBV5-1 and TRBJ2-2, is KAGVTQTPRYLIKTRGQQVTLSCSPISGHRSVSWYQQTPGQGLQFLFEYFSETQRNKGNFPGRFSGRQFSNSRSEMNVSTLELGDSALYLCASSESSGSIGRELFFGEGSRLTVL.

The J gene is TRBJ1-1, the V gene TRBV2, with D unclear. This CDR3 is built from 11 residues. V was trimmed by 4 bases and J by 6 bases, leaving 6 bases between them. CDR1 is SNHLY, CDR2 FYNNEI, per germline. CDR3 amino acids: CASSVLSEAFF. The CDR3 DNA reads as TGTGCCAGCAGTGTACTTTCTGAAGCTTTCTTT. The full variable domain, completed using reference TRBV2 and TRBJ1-1, is EPEVTQTPSHQVTQMGQEVILRCVPISNHLYFYWYRQILGQKVEFLVSFYNNEISEKSEIFDDQFSVERPDGSNFTLKIRSTKLEDSAMYFCASSVLSEAFFGQGTRLTVV.

The chain recombines TRBV27 with TRBJ2-1, with D perhaps matching TRBD2 (6 bases). CDR1 is MNHEY, CDR2 SMNVEV, per germline (reference sequence). The CDR3 extends over 15 amino acids. Trimming left V 6 bases short and J 10 bases short, with 22 bases between. CDR3 protein: CASRWSGGPRNEQFF. The CDR3 nucleotides read TGTGCCAGCAGATGGTCAGGAGGGCCACGTAACGAGCAGTTCTTC.

On this clone itself: The same CDR3 arises from other DNA sequences in this sample as well. The chain employs TRBV18 and TRBJ1-2; possible D gene TRBD1, 6 bases. The CDR3 sequence is 14 residues long. V was clipped by 0 bases and J by 2 bases, with 7 bases between them. CDR1 and CDR2 (germline): KGHSH, LQKENI. The CDR3 protein is CASSPPDSNYGYTF. CDR3 DNA: TGTGCCAGCTCACCACCGGACAGCAACTATGGCTACACCTTC.

The rearrangement links TRBV5-1 to TRBJ2-1, with 11 bases that match TRBD1. Germline trimming cut 3 bases from V and 4 bases from J; bases unmatched to any gene: 6. The germline V gene encodes CDR1 SGHRS and CDR2 YFSETQ. The CDR3 is 16 residues long. The CDR3 here is CASSSRGQGGYNEQFF. CDR3 DNA sequence: TGCGCCAGCAGCTCCCGGGGACAGGGGGGATACAATGAGCAGTTCTTC.

Only one count was recorded for this clone. This chain connects TRBV2 to TRBJ2-7; 13 bases agree with TRBD2. V was clipped by 5 bases and J by 5 bases; unmatched bases: 3. The CDR3 has 14 amino acids. CDR1 is SNHLY, CDR2 FYNNEI, per germline. This CDR3 is CASSQLAGGNEQYF. In nucleotides, the CDR3 is TGTGCCAGCAGTCAACTAGCGGGAGGGAACGAGCAGTACTTC.

V usage is TRBV27 and J usage is TRBJ1-1; weak D call: TRBD1 (5 bases). This CDR3 region has 15 residues. Trimming stripped 5 bases from V and 1 base from J, with 14 bases between. CDR1 and CDR2 (germline): MNHEY, SMNVEV (reference sequence). In DNA, the CDR3 is TGTGCCAGCAGTATAACAGGCTTCGGGAACACTGAAGCTTTCTTT. Residues: CASSITGFGNTEAFF.